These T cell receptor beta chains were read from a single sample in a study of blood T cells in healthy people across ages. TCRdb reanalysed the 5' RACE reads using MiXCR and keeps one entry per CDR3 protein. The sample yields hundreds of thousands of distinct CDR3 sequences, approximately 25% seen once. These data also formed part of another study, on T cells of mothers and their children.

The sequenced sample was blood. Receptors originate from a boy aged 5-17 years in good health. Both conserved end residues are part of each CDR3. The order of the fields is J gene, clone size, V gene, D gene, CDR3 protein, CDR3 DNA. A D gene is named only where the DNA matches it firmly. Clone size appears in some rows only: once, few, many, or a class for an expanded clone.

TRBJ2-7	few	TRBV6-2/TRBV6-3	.	CASSSNLYEQYF	TGTGCCAGCAGCTCGAACCTCTACGAGCAGTACTTC
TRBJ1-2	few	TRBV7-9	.	CASSTTGTKYYGYTF	TGTGCCAGCAGCACCACCGGGACTAAATACTATGGCTACACCTTC
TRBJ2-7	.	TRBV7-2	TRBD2	CASSALAGSGYEQYF	TGTGCCAGCAGCGCCCTAGCGGGATCGGGCTACGAGCAGTACTTC
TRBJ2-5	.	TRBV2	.	CASRRTLFLETQYF	TGTGCCAGCAGGCGCACCCTTTTCCTTGAGACCCAGTACTTC
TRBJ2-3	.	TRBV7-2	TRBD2	CASSLVRLAGGLGDTQYF	TGTGCCAGCAGCTTAGTACGACTAGCGGGGGGGCTGGGAGATACGCAGTATTTT
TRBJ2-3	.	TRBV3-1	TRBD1	CASRPTGYGTDTQYF	TGTGCCAGCAGGCCGACAGGGTATGGGACAGATACGCAGTATTTT
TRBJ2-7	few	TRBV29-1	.	CSFRGRGAYEQYF	TGCAGCTTCCGAGGCAGGGGGGCTTACGAGCAGTACTTC
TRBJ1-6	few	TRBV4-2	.	CASSQTSSAEWSPLHF	TGTGCCAGCAGCCAAACATCAAGCGCGGAATGGTCACCCCTCCACTTT
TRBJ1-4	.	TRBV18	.	CASSPKQGTNEKLFF	TGTGCCAGCTCACCAAAACAGGGAACTAATGAAAAACTGTTTTTT
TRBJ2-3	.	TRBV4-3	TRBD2	CASSQGLAGGTQYF	TGCGCCAGCAGCCAAGGGCTAGCGGGTGGTACGCAGTATTTT
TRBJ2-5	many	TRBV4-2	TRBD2	CASSQEPPGGGETQYF	TGTGCCAGCAGCCAAGAGCCTCCGGGAGGCGGAGAGACCCAGTACTTC
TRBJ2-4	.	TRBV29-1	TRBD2	CSVEVPGLAGVAKNIQYF	TGCAGCGTTGAAGTCCCGGGACTAGCGGGGGTAGCCAAAAACATTCAGTACTTC
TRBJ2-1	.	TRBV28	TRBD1	CASSSWDSLWLPYNEQFF	TGTGCCAGCAGTTCGTGGGACAGCCTATGGCTTCCCTACAATGAGCAGTTCTTC
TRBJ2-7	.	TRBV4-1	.	CASSQGGGASEQYF	TGCGCCAGCAGCCAAGGTGGGGGTGCTTCGGAGCAGTACTTC
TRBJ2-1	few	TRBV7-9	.	CATHIAPSNEQFF	TGTGCCACCCACATCGCCCCCTCGAATGAGCAGTTCTTC
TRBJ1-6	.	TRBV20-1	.	CSASLAGDSPLHF	TGCAGTGCTAGTTTGGCAGGGGACTCACCCCTCCACTTT
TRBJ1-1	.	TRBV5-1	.	CASSLAWGNTEAFF	TGCGCCAGCAGTTTGGCCTGGGGGAACACTGAAGCTTTCTTT
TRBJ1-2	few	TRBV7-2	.	CASSLRGSGVNYGYTF	TGTGCCAGCAGCTTACGGGGGTCAGGGGTCAACTATGGCTACACCTTC
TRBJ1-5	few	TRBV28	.	CASSPLGRTEYSNQPQHF	TGTGCCAGCAGTCCCCTAGGAAGGACAGAGTATAGCAATCAGCCCCAGCATTTT
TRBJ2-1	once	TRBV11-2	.	CASSTRYGDNEQFF	TGTGCCAGCAGCACTAGGTACGGGGACAATGAGCAGTTCTTC
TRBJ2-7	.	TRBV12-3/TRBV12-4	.	CASTENVAELTYEQYF	TGTGCCAGCACCGAAAACGTAGCAGAATTAACCTACGAGCAGTACTTC
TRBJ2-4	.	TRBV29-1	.	CSTSLVAGMGFIAKNIQYF	TGCAGCACCTCGCTGGTGGCAGGGATGGGATTCATAGCCAAAAACATTCAGTACTTC
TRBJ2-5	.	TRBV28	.	CASSSGQTAGKETQYF	TGTGCCAGCAGTTCCGGACAGACTGCGGGCAAGGAGACCCAGTACTTC